The 10 T cell receptor beta chains in this list originate from one sample, sequenced in a study of cytomegalovirus exposure and HLA in healthy donors. PCR used 60 Vbeta primers and 13 Jbeta primers. Here immunoSEQ multiplex PCR was the method, and the copy in TCRdb shows in-frame clones only, minus some. In the table there are around 67,000 clones, approximately 81% of which are singletons. Sequencing was carried out using PBMCs. The receptors originated from a woman in her twenties or thirties in good health and CMV-seropositive.

This clone was seen once. The V call is TRBV7-8, the J call TRBJ1-5; D gene ambiguous. The CDR3 runs to 16 residues. CDR1 SGHVS and CDR2 FQNEAQ come from the germline V gene. V lost 5 bases to trimming and J lost 0 bases, with 14 bases between them. CDR3 sequence (DNA): TGTGCCAGCAGCCCCACTATCGGGTCTAGCAATCAGCCCCAGCATTTT. Translating it yields CASSPTIGSSNQPQHF.

This clone has just a few counts. This rearrangement joins TRBV21-1 to TRBJ1-1; the table's D call, TRBD1, was not checked against the DNA. TRBV21-1 is shown as a pseudogene. The CDR3 runs to 18 residues. In nucleotides, the CDR3 is TGTGCCAGCAGCAAGGCTAAAGACCCACAGGGAGAGAACACTGAAGCTTTCTTT. This codes for CASSKAKDPQGENTEAFF.

The chain is built from TRBV19 and TRBJ1-2; weak D call: TRBD1 (5 bases). Trimming cost V 3 bases and J 4 bases, with 15 bases left between them. Per the germline V gene, CDR1 is LNHDA and CDR2 is SQIVND (reference sequence). The CDR3 is made up of 15 amino acids. The CDR3 sequence is CASSMGLGGAYGYTF. The CDR3 nucleotides are TGTGCCAGTAGTATGGGATTGGGCGGGGCCTATGGCTACACCTTC.

This clone was seen a handful of times. V and J are TRBV30 and TRBJ1-1; D gene ambiguous. The CDR3 loop spans 13 amino acids. The V end was cut by 0 bases, the J end by 4 bases, with 9 bases between. In germline, CDR1 is GTSNPN, CDR2 SVGIG (reference sequence). CDR3 nucleotides: TGTGCCTGGAGTGTCGGCGGGGTCACTGAAGCTTTCTTT. It codes for CAWSVGGVTEAFF. The full variable domain, with the rest looked up from reference TRBV30 and TRBJ1-1, is SQTIHQWPATLVQPVGSPLSLECTVEGTSNPNLYWYRQAAGRGLQLLFYSVGIGQISSEVPQNLSASRPQDRQFILSSKKLLLSDSGFYLCAWSVGGVTEAFFGQGTRLTVV.

This clone was seen a handful of times. The CDR3 bases are TGCGCCAGCAGCTTGAACCGGGACAGGGGTGGCGAGCAGTACTTC. Its protein product is CASSLNRDRGGEQYF. V and J are TRBV5-1 and TRBJ2-7; 10 bases line up with TRBD1. Trimming removed 1 base from V and 6 bases from J; junction bases left unmatched: 7. This CDR3 comprises 15 residues. CDR1 and CDR2 from the germline V gene are SGHRS and YFSETQ.

A single count supports this clone. The chain has TRBV6-5 and TRBJ2-7, with 11 bases matching TRBD2. Losses at the gene ends were 7 bases for V and 7 bases for J; bases not matched to a gene: 12. This CDR3 spans 15 amino acids. Germline loops: CDR1 MNHEY, CDR2 SVGAGI. This CDR3 reads CASNPLAGGPGEQYF. In nucleotides, the CDR3 is TGTGCCAGCAACCCGTTAGCGGGAGGGCCGGGGGAGCAGTACTTC.

This clone was seen just once. The V call is TRBV25-1, the J call TRBJ1-2, with D possibly being TRBD1 (6 bases). V was pared by 4 bases and J by 6 bases, with 15 bases between. The CDR3 has 14 residues. The V gene's germline CDR1 is MGHDK and CDR2 SYGVNS. The CDR3 region is CASSATGLINGYTF. The CDR3 nucleotides are TGTGCCAGCAGTGCTACAGGGTTGATAAATGGCTACACCTTC.

This chain links TRBV5-1 with TRBJ2-7; 9 positions match TRBD1. This CDR3 is 14 amino acids long. Germline trimming cut 5 bases from V and 0 bases from J; bases unmatched to any gene: 3. Germline V gene data show CDR1 as SGHRS and CDR2 as YFSETQ. CDR3: CASRTGGNSYEQYF. The CDR3 coding sequence is TGCGCCAGCAGGACAGGGGGGAACTCCTACGAGCAGTACTTC.

The chain joins TRBV5-6 to TRBJ2-7; TRBD2 might be the D (5 bases). The CDR3 runs to 14 residues. Deletions cut 1 base from V and 4 bases from J, with 12 bases between. Germline assignment: CDR1 SGHDT and CDR2 YYEEEE. This CDR3 reads CASSLYGMGYEQYF. The DNA for the CDR3 is TGTGCCAGCAGCTTGTACGGGATGGGGTACGAGCAGTACTTC. The full variable domain, with the rest looked up from reference TRBV5-6 and TRBJ2-7, is DAGVTQSPTHLIKTRGQQVTLRCSPKSGHDTVSWYQQALGQGPQFIFQYYEEEERQRGNFPDRFSGHQFPNYSSELNVNALLLGDSALYLCASSLYGMGYEQYFGPGTRLTVT.

The CDR3 loop is CSARGTQAFF. As DNA, the CDR3 is TGCAGTGCTAGGGGGACACAAGCTTTCTTT. The J gene is TRBJ1-1, the V gene TRBV20-1; a possible D gene is TRBD1 (6 bases). The CDR3 totals 10 residues. V was pared by 3 bases and J by 9 bases, with 8 bases between. Germline V lookup: CDR1 DFQATT, CDR2 SNEGSKA (reference sequence).